The clone carrying this TCR beta chain was recorded a few times. Antigen unknown. Deletions cut 5 bases from V and 11 bases from J, with 16 bases between. Per the germline V gene, CDR1 is LNHDA and CDR2 is SQIVND (reference sequence). The CDR3 extends over 14 amino acids. The sample comes from a study of siplizumab effects on memory and regulatory T cells. Study outcomes and limitations: Naive T cell populations appeared to exhibit greater diversity than memory cells and appeared to be major alloresponse contributors. Siplizumab produced a significant reduction in alloreactive sequences that were traceable to unstimulated CD4+ memory cells.

Sequencing used immunoSEQ multiplex PCR; TCRdb keeps in-frame clones, though not all of them. The sample includes approximately 94,000 clones, roughly 96% of them seen just once. The study took a few donor pairs, and their unstimulated naive, memory, effector memory and TEMRA subsets were sequenced. This clonotype originated in a human donor in good health. Input material: naive CD4+ T cells sorted from blood. The chain is built from TRBV19 and TRBJ1-6, with D possibly matching TRBD1 (5 bases). The CDR3 spells CASSQGTGLTPLHF. DNA of the CDR3: TGTGCCAGTAGTCAAGGGACGGGCTTGACACCCCTCCACTTT.